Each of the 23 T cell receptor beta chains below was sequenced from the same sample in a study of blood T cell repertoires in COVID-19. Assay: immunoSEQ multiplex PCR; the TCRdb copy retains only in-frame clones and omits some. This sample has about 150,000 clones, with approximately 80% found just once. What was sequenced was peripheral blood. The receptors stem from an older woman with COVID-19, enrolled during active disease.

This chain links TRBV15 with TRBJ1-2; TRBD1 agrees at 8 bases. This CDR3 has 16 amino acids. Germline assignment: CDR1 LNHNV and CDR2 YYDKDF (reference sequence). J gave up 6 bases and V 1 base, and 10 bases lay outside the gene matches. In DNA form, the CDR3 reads TGTGCCACCAGCAGAGCGGTAACCCCAGGGGGCGATGGCTACACCTTC. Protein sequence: CATSRAVTPGGDGYTF.

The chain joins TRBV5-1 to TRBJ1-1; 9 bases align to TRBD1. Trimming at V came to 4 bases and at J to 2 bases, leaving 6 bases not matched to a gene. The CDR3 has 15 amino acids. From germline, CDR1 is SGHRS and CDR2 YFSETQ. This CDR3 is CASSDRQGGNTEAFF. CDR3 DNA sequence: TGCGCCAGCAGCGACAGACAGGGGGGTAACACTGAAGCTTTCTTT.

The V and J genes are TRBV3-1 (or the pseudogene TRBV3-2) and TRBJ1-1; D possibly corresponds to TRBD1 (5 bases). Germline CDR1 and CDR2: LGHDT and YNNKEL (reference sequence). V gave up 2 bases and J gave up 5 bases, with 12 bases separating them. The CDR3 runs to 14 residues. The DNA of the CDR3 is TGTGCCAGCAGCCAAACGGCAGGGCTTACTGAAGCTTTCTTT. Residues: CASSQTAGLTEAFF.

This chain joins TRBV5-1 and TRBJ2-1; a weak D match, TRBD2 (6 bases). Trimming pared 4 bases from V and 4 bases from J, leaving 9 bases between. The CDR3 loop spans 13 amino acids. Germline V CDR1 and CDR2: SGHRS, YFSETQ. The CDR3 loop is CASSLGGYNEQFF. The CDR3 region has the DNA TGCGCCAGCAGCCTTGGGGGGTACAATGAGCAGTTCTTC.

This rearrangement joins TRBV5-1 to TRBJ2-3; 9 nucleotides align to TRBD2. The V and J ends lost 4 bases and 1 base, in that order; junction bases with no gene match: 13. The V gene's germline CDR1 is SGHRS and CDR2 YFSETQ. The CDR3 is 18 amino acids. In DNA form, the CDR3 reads TGCGCCAGCAGCGCACGTGGGCGGGAGGGCTTCGGCACAGATACGCAGTATTTT. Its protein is CASSARGREGFGTDTQYF.

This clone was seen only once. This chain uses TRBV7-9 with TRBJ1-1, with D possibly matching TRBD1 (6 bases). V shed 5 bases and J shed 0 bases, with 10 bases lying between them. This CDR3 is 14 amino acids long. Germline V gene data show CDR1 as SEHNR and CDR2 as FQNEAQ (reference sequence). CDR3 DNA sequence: TGTGCCAGCAGCAAAGACAGGCTGAACACTGAAGCTTTCTTT. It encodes CASSKDRLNTEAFF.

CDR3 region: CASSIRGGGDQPQHF. The CDR3 region has the DNA TGTGCCAGTAGTATTCGAGGCGGGGGAGATCAGCCCCAGCATTTT. The chain uses TRBV19 and TRBJ1-5; tentative D call: TRBD1 (5 bases). Trimming left V 3 bases short and J 5 bases short, with 14 bases between. Germline lookup yields CDR1 LNHDA and CDR2 SQIVND (reference sequence). CDR3 length: 15 amino acids.

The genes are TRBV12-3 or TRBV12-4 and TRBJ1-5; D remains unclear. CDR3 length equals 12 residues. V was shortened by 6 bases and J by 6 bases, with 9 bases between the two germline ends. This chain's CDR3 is CASSYLSQPQHF. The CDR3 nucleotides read TGTGCCAGCAGCTATCTTTCTCAGCCCCAGCATTTT.

CDR3 bases: TGTGCCAGCAGTTTGGCAGGGAATCAGCCCCAGCATTTT. It yields the protein CASSLAGNQPQHF. V usage is TRBV27 and J usage is TRBJ1-5; possibly TRBD1 for D (5 bases). The ends were cut back, 3 bases at V and 4 bases at J, with 7 bases in the middle. There are 13 residues in the CDR3. Germline CDR1 reads MNHEY; CDR2 reads SMNVEV (reference sequence).

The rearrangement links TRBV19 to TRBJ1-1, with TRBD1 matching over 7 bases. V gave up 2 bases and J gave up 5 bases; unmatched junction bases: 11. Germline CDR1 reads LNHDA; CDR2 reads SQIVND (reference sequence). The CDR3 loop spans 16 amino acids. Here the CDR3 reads CASSIRGTVGITEAFF. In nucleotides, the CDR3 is TGTGCCAGTAGTATACGGGGGACAGTGGGAATAACTGAAGCTTTCTTT.

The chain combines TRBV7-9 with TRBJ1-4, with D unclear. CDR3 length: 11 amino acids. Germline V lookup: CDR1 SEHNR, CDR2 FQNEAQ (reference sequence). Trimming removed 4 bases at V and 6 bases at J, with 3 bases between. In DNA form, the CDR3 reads TGTGCCAGCAGCTCCTATGAAAAACTGTTTTTT. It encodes CASSSYEKLFF.

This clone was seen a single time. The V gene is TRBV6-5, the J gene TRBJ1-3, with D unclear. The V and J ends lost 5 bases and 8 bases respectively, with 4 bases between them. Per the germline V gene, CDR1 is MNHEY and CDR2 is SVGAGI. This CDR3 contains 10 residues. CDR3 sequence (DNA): TGTGCCAGCAGTACTTACACCATATATTTT. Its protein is CASSTYTIYF.

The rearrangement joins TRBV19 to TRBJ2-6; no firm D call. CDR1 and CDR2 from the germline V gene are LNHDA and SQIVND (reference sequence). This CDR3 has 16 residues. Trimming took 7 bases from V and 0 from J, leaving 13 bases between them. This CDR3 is CASTPSGSSGANVLTF. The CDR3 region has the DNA TGTGCCAGTACCCCTAGTGGCAGCTCTGGGGCCAACGTCCTGACTTTC.

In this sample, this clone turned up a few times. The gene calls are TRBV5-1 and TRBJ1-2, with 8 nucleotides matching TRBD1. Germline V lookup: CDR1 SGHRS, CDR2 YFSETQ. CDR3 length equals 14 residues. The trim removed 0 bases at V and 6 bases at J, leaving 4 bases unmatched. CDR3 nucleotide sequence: TGCGCCAGCAGCTTGGGACAGGGGATGAATGGCTACACCTTC. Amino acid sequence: CASSLGQGMNGYTF.

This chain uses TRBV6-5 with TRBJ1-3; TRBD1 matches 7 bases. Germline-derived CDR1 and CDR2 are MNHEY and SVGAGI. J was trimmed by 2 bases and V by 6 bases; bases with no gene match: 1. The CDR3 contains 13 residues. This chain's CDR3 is CASRTGPGNTIYF. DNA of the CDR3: TGTGCCAGCAGGACAGGGCCTGGAAACACCATATATTTT.

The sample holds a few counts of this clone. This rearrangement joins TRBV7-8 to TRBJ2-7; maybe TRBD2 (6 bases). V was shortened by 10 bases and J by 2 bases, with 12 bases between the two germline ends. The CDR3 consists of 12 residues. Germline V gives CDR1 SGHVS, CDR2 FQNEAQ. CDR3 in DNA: TGTGCCACCGGGACTGATGCCTACGAGCAGTACTTC. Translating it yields CATGTDAYEQYF.

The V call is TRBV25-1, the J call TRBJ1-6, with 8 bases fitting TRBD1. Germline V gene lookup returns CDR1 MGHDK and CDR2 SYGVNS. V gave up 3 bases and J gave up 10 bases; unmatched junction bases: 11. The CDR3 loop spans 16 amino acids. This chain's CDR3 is CASSDRTGQVFSPLHF. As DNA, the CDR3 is TGTGCCAGCAGTGATAGGACGGGACAGGTCTTCTCACCCCTCCACTTT.

This CDR3 is CASSEWTATNYGYTF. The CDR3 nucleotides are TGTGCCAGCAGTGAATGGACAGCCACTAACTATGGCTACACCTTC. The V call is TRBV6-1, the J call TRBJ1-2, with a weak D call TRBD1 (6 bases). CDR1 is MNHNS and CDR2 is SASEGT in the germline V gene. Trimming pared 2 bases from V and 0 bases from J, leaving 10 bases between. The CDR3 sequence is 15 residues long.

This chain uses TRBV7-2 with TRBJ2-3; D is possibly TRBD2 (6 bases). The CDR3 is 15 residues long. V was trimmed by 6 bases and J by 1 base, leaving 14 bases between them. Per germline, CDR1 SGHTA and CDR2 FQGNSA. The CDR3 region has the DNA TGTGCCAGCAGGGCCGAGGACTATCGCACAGATACGCAGTATTTT. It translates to CASRAEDYRTDTQYF.

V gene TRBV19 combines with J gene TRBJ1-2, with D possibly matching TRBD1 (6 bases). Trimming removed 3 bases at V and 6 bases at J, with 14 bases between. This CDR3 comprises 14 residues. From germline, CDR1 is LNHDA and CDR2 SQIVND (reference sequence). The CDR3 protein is CASSMRPGTHGYTF. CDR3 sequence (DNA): TGTGCCAGTAGTATGAGGCCCGGGACACATGGCTACACCTTC.

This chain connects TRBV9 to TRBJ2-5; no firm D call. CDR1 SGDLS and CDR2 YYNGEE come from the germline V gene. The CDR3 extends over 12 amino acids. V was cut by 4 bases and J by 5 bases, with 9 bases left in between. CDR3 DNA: TGTGCCAGCAGCCCCCACGGGGAGACCCAGTACTTC. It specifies CASSPHGETQYF.

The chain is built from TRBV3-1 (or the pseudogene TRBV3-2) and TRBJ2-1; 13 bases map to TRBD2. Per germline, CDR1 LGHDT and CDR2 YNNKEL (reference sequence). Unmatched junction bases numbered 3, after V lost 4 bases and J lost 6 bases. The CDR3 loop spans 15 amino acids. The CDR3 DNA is TGTGCCAGCAGCCGGACTAGCGGGAGCAGCAATGAGCAGTTCTTC. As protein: CASSRTSGSSNEQFF.

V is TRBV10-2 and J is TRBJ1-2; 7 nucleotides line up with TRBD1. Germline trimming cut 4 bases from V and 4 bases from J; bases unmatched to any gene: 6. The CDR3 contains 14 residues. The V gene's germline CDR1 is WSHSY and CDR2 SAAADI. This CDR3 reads CASSVEQGFYGYTF. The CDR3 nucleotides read TGCGCCAGCAGTGTCGAACAGGGGTTCTATGGCTACACCTTC.